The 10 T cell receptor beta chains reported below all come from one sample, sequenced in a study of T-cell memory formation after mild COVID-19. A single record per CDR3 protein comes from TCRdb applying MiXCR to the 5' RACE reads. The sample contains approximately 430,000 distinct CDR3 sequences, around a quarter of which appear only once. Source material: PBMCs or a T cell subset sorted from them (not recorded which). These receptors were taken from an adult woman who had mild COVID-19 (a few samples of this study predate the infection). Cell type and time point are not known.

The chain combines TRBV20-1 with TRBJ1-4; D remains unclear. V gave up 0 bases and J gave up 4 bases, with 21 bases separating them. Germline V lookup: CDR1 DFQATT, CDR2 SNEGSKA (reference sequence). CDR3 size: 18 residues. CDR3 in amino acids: CSARDPIPAREINEKLFF. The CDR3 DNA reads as TGCAGTGCTAGAGACCCGATTCCCGCAAGGGAAATTAATGAAAAACTGTTTTTT.

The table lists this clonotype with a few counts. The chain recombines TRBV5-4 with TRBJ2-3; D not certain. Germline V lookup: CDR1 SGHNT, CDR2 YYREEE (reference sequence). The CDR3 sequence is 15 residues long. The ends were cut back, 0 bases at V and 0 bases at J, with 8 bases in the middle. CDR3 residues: CASSLESPSTDTQYF. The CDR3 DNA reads TGTGCCAGCAGCTTGGAGTCACCTAGCACAGATACGCAGTATTTT.

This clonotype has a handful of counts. The CDR3: CASSLVRVTDEQFF. Written as DNA, the CDR3 is TGCGCCAGCAGCTTGGTCAGGGTGACGGATGAGCAGTTCTTC. V usage is TRBV5-1 and J usage is TRBJ2-1; perhaps TRBD1 as D (5 bases). Trimming left V 0 bases short and J 8 bases short, with 12 bases between. The CDR3 spans 14 residues. Germline CDR1 SGHRS, CDR2 YFSETQ.

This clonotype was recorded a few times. CDR3 nucleotides: TGTGCCAGCAGCCTCGTTGCGGGGGGCAGTGAGCAGTTCTTC. This codes for CASSLVAGGSEQFF. This chain uses TRBV3-1 with TRBJ2-1, with 8 nucleotides matching TRBD2. The CDR3 length is 14 residues. Trimming at V came to 4 bases and at J to 9 bases, leaving 8 bases not matched to a gene. The germline CDR1 and CDR2 sequences are LGHDT and YNNKEL (reference sequence).

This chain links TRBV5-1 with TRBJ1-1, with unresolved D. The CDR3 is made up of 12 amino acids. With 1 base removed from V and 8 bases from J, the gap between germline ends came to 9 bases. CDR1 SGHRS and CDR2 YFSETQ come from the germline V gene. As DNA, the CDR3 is TGCGCCAGCAGCTTGCCAGGACTAGAAGCTTTCTTT. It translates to CASSLPGLEAFF. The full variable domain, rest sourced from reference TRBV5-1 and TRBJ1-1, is KAGVTQTPRYLIKTRGQQVTLSCSPISGHRSVSWYQQTPGQGLQFLFEYFSETQRNKGNFPGRFSGRQFSNSRSEMNVSTLELGDSALYLCASSLPGLEAFFGQGTRLTVV.

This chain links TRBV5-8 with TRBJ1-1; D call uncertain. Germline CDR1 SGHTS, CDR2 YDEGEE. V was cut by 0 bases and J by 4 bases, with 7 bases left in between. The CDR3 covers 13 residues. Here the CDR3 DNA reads TGTGCCAGCAGCTTGGAAGTGAGCACTGAAGCTTTCTTT. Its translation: CASSLEVSTEAFF.

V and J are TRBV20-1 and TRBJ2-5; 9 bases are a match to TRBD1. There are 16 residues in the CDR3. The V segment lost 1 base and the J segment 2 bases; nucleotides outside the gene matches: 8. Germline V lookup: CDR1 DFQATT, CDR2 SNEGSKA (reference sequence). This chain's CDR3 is CSARVPDRGWQETQYF. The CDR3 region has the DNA TGCAGTGCTAGAGTCCCGGACAGGGGCTGGCAAGAGACCCAGTACTTC.

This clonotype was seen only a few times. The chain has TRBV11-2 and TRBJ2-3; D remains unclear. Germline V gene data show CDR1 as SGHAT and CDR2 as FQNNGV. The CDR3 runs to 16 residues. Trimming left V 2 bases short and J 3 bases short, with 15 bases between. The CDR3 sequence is CASSLRSIVPTDTQYF. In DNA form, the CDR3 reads TGTGCCAGCAGCTTAAGGTCGATAGTACCGACAGATACGCAGTATTTT.

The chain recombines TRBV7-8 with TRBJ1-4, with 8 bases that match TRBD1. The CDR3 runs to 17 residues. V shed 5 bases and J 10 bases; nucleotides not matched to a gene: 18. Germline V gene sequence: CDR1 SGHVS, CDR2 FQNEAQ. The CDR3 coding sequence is TGTGCCAGCAGCCCAACTCAGGCCGGGGAACAGGGGGGAAAACTGTTTTTT. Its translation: CASSPTQAGEQGGKLFF.

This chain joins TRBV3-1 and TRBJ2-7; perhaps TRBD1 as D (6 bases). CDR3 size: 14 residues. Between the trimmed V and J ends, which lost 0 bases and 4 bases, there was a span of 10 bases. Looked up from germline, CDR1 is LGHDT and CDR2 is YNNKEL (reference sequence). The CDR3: CASSQEAQGYEQYF. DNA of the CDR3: TGTGCCAGCAGCCAAGAAGCTCAGGGGTACGAGCAGTACTTC.